The T cell receptor (beta chain) described here comes from a study of neoadjuvant anti-PD-1 for oral cavity cancer (dated by TCRdb to the early 2020s). A note on the overall study: Patients mostly received three to four biweekly doses of nivolumab at 3 mg/kg before curative-intent surgical resection. For patients who did not progress, a fourth nivolumab dose was given around day 43, followed by definitive surgical resection on days 50-56. Patients with complete response, partial response or stable disease by RECIST 1.1 were defined as responders, whereas patients with progression were defined as non-responders. The parent correlative cohort included about a dozen patients, with an approximately 31% response rate.

For deep sequencing, each PBMC sample was run in six replicates, with libraries mostly built from roughly 460 ng of input genomic DNA. The immunoSEQ hsTCRbeta kit was used to prepare TCRbeta libraries, following the manufacturer's instructions. The completed libraries were mixed into a single pool at 3 nM, then sequenced with an Illumina NovaSeq 6000 S4 flow cell. In the original analysis: The immunoSEQ Analyzer handled quality control and preprocessing of the raw data. The analysis was limited to productive rearrangements, and each clonotype was defined by a unique CDR3 amino acid sequence. Using the R package tcR, the researchers computed the Gini-Simpson index as their estimate of repertoire clonality. Student's t test was used to compare Gini indices, and Pearson correlation was used to assess associations with tumor size change. Entries here come from immuneACCESS through TCRdb and include only in-frame sequences with V and J called. Some clones fail to appear in such tables; in the studies checked, an unresolved V gene covers under half of the shortfall, and the cause of the remainder is unknown. For V, J and clone size, that table is used; D and trimming come from the DNA. In all, the sample holds about 72,000 clones, and over 70% of those were seen once. The ten largest clones take up approximately 3% of the sample.

What the time point label conveys for this sample: before neoadjuvant nivolumab. Patients had been newly diagnosed with stage II-IVA oral cavity squamous cell carcinoma, and no prior systemic or radiation treatment had been given to the patients. Everyone in the cohort had locally advanced, HPV-negative oral cavity squamous cell carcinoma. No culture maintenance or expansion was done, as the peripheral blood mononuclear cells went straight to analysis. Samples came from a longitudinal correlative study of a single-arm phase II trial of neoadjuvant nivolumab in oral cavity squamous cell carcinoma. Subject-matched pre- and post-treatment PBMCs and tumors from three responders and three non-responders underwent genomic DNA-based TCRbeta sequencing. Peripheral blood mononuclear cells were collected once before nivolumab treatment and again after treatment, at the time of surgery. Genomic DNA was isolated from PBMCs using the Maxwell RSC DNA from Cells kit.

Overall study results and their limits: A higher pretreatment blood Treg/Th17 ratio correlated with both higher pretreatment blood TCRbeta clonality and lower post-treatment tumor TCRbeta clonality. After neoadjuvant nivolumab, non-responders showed significantly higher T cell clonality (Gini index) in PBMCs than responders did. TCR analyses included only a few patients per response group, and the authors called for larger cohorts for validation.

Including cysteine and phenylalanine, the CDR3 has 16 amino acids. The kept DNA is CDR3 alone, 48 bases in frame from the first base. After removal of 3 bases from V and 8 bases from J, the junction retains 11 bases not matched to a gene. In the germline V gene, CDR1 corresponds to SGDLS and CDR2 to YYNGEE. Turning to this clone: Its target antigen remains unknown. No base-level quality is on record; no much larger clone is a single base apart.

The sample consisted of PBMCs, taken before nivolumab (anti-PD-1) treatment. The chain is encoded by TRBV9 joined to TRBJ2-1; 10 bases in between match TRBD1. This TCR derives from a person aged 35-79 years with oral cavity squamous cell carcinoma. CDR3 reads: CASSANRDRGSDEQFF. The DNA sequence is as follows: TGTGCCAGCAGCGCCAACCGGGACAGGGGATCGGATGAGCAGTTCTTC. The full variable domain, with segments outside the CDR3 supplied by the reference TRBV9 and TRBJ2-1 proteins, appears as DSGVTQTPKHLITATGQRVTLRCSPRSGDLSVYWYQQSLDQGLQFLIQYYNGEERAKGNILERFSAQQFPDLHSELNLSSLELGDSALYFCASSANRDRGSDEQFFGPGTRLTVL.